The 6 T cell receptor beta chains presented below share a single source sample, sequenced in a study of blood T cell repertoires in COVID-19. Generated by immunoSEQ multiplex PCR, the TCRdb table keeps only in-frame clones and is missing some. The top ten clones hold less than 2% of a sample with over 95,000 clones, over 75% of them seen once. Sequencing used peripheral blood. These receptors all come from a man aged 50 or older with acute or convalescent COVID-19.

The chain uses TRBV6-1 and TRBJ1-2, with unresolved D. Trimming pared 3 bases from V and 6 bases from J, leaving 20 bases between. The CDR3 is made up of 16 amino acids. Per the germline V gene, CDR1 is MNHNS and CDR2 is SASEGT. CDR3 bases: TGTGCCAGCAGTGACCCGAACGTGGCGGGGATACATGGCTACACCTTC. It yields the protein CASSDPNVAGIHGYTF.

The chain joins TRBV6-4 to TRBJ1-6; D is perhaps TRBD1 (5 bases). V shed 2 bases and J shed 8 bases, with 16 bases lying between them. Looked up from germline, CDR1 is MRHNA and CDR2 is SNTAGT. CDR3 size: 16 residues. The CDR3 DNA follows: TGTGCCAGCAGTGACCCTAGGCAGGGCCTCTATTCACCCCTCCACTTT. It encodes CASSDPRQGLYSPLHF.

The V gene is TRBV10-3, the J gene TRBJ1-2; 8 nucleotides align to TRBD1. This CDR3 is 13 amino acids long. Germline trimming cut 3 bases from V and 6 bases from J; bases unmatched to any gene: 3. Germline V lookup: CDR1 ENHRY, CDR2 SYGVKD. The CDR3 region has the DNA TGTGCCATCAGTGAAGGACAGGGAAATGGCTACACCTTC. Its translation is CAISEGQGNGYTF.

V usage is TRBV5-1 and J usage is TRBJ1-6; 8 bases align to TRBD1. The germline V gene has CDR1 SGHRS and CDR2 YFSETQ. With 0 bases clipped from V and 4 bases from J, the junction kept 0 bases outside the gene matches. CDR3 length: 15 amino acids. The CDR3 is CASSLGTGYNSPLHF. The DNA for the CDR3 is TGCGCCAGCAGCTTGGGGACAGGGTATAATTCACCCCTCCACTTT.

V and J are TRBV10-2 and TRBJ1-2, with 7 bases identical to TRBD1. The CDR3 runs 15 residues. Germline V gene lookup returns CDR1 WSHSY and CDR2 SAAADI. V gave up 8 bases and J gave up 8 bases; unmatched junction bases: 17. The CDR3 loop is CASLGLGQEMRGYTF. The CDR3, as DNA: TGCGCCAGCCTGGGACTTGGACAGGAGATGAGGGGCTACACCTTC.

The rearrangement joins TRBV3-1 (or the pseudogene TRBV3-2) to TRBJ2-1; 7 bases map to TRBD2. The V and J ends lost 1 base and 2 bases, in that order; junction bases with no gene match: 2. Germline CDR1 is LGHDT and CDR2 is YNNKEL (reference sequence). The CDR3 extends over 15 amino acids. Here the CDR3 reads CASSQVAGAYNEQFF. CDR3 DNA sequence: TGTGCCAGCAGCCAAGTAGCGGGTGCCTACAATGAGCAGTTCTTC.